The following is a T cell receptor (beta chain) sequence with its context. The sample belongs to a study of blood T cell repertoires in COVID-19. Study in general: Italy, Spain and the United States were the sources of the convalescent and acute COVID-19 samples. PBMCs, B-cell-depleted T cells, or T cells were the source of the cDNA or gDNA that made up the material.

In the original processing: How many nucleated cells were present was estimated from reference gene primer amplification. Measured with immunoSEQ multiplex PCR; TCRdb has only the in-frame clones, and not every one. Clone size and V and J calls were adopted from that table, with D and trimming inferred from the DNA. Of approximately 220,000 clones in the sample, over 70% are singletons; the top ten hold 7% to 10%. Germline V gives CDR1 MNHEY, CDR2 SVGEGT. The V end lost 4 bases, the J end lost 1 base, and 13 bases lay between the germline ends. This CDR3 region has 15 residues. The sequence was obtained from a woman between 45 and 60 years old with acute or convalescent COVID-19. V is TRBV6-2 or TRBV6-3 and J is TRBJ1-1; the D gene is possibly TRBD1 (5 bases). The specimen sequenced was peripheral blood. CDR3 residues: CASSSHLDRNTEAFF. CDR3 DNA: TGTGCCAGCAGTTCCCACCTCGACAGGAACACTGAAGCTTTCTTT.